Listed here are 6 T cell receptor beta chains from one sample, sequenced in a study of shared clonotypes between healthy human individuals. TCRdb's table, derived via immunoSEQ multiplex PCR, lists solely in-frame clones and lacks some. The sample lists over a million clones; around 98% were seen once. What was sequenced was naive CD4+ T cells sorted from blood. Indicated subset: CD45RA+ positively selected. Source of these receptors: a man aged 30 to 39 in good health.

The chain carries TRBV5-5 and TRBJ2-7; the D gene is possibly TRBD1 (6 bases). CDR1 and CDR2 from the germline V gene are SGHKS and YYEKEE (reference sequence). The ends were cut back, 1 base at V and 3 bases at J, with 11 bases in the middle. The CDR3 length is 14 residues. CDR3 in DNA: TGTGCCAGCAGCTTGACAGGGAATCGCTACGAGCAGTACTTC. Translated, it gives CASSLTGNRYEQYF.

This rearrangement joins TRBV11-3 to TRBJ2-1, with 9 bases identical to TRBD1. The V segment lost 3 bases and the J segment 8 bases; nucleotides outside the gene matches: 11. In germline, CDR1 is SGHNT, CDR2 YENEEA. The CDR3 is 16 residues long. The CDR3: CASSLSTGGLEDEQFF. In nucleotides, the CDR3 is TGTGCCAGCAGCTTGAGTACAGGGGGCCTTGAGGATGAGCAGTTCTTC.

V and J are TRBV11-2 and TRBJ2-7; D perhaps matches TRBD1 (6 bases). V was pared by 2 bases and J by 3 bases, with 20 bases between. The germline V gene encodes CDR1 SGHAT and CDR2 FQNNGV. CDR3 length equals 17 residues. The CDR3 DNA reads as TGTGCCAGCAGCTTACGATACCGACAGGACTTTTTCTACGAGCAGTACTTC. It codes for CASSLRYRQDFFYEQYF.

The chain has TRBV15 and TRBJ2-1, with D tentatively TRBD2 (6 bases). In germline, CDR1 is LNHNV, CDR2 YYDKDF (reference sequence). This CDR3 is built from 14 residues. Trimming stripped 0 bases from V and 7 bases from J, with 10 bases between. The CDR3 loop reads CATSRDPAGNEQFF. In nucleotides, the CDR3 is TGTGCCACCAGCAGAGATCCGGCGGGGAATGAGCAGTTCTTC.

The chain links TRBV10-3 to TRBJ2-6; 7 positions agree with TRBD1. The CDR3 consists of 17 residues. Trimming cost V 7 bases and J 4 bases; bases outside gene matches: 13. The germline gives CDR1 ENHRY, CDR2 SYGVKD. CDR3 bases: TGTGCCATCACTCCGGGACAGACTCTACTAGGGGCCAACGTCCTGACTTTC. Protein sequence: CAITPGQTLLGANVLTF.

This chain joins TRBV11-2 and TRBJ2-4; D gene uncertain. Between the trimmed V and J ends, which lost 1 base and 0 bases, there was a span of 7 bases. Germline V gives CDR1 SGHAT, CDR2 FQNNGV. The CDR3 has 15 residues. Here the CDR3 reads CASSLASVAKNIQYF. Here the CDR3 DNA reads TGTGCCAGCAGCTTAGCCTCAGTAGCCAAAAACATTCAGTACTTC.